This record looks at one T cell receptor (beta chain) sequence and its context. The data are from a study of T-cell memory formation after mild COVID-19. The CDR3 extends over 18 amino acids. Germline V gene data show CDR1 as SGHRS and CDR2 as YFSETQ. The ends lost 5 bases at V and 2 bases at J; junction bases unmatched: 10. cDNA libraries for TCR alpha and TCR beta, carrying sample barcodes and UMIs, came from 5'RACE with constant-segment primers. A single record per CDR3 protein comes from TCRdb applying MiXCR to the 5' RACE reads. The sample has 350,000 or so distinct CDR3 sequences; approximately 13% are singletons.

The origin of this receptor is a man younger than 35 who had mild COVID-19 (a few samples of this study predate the infection). Cell type and time point are not known. The rearrangement joins TRBV5-1 to TRBJ1-6, with TRBD1 matching 10 bases. The specimen sequenced was PBMCs or a T cell subset sorted from them (not recorded which). The CDR3 nucleotides read TGCGCCAGCAGTACCGGGACAGGGGATATTGCCTATAATTCACCCCTCCACTTT. Its protein product is CASSTGTGDIAYNSPLHF.